Listed below are T cell receptor beta chains from one sample, sequenced in a study of T-cell memory formation after mild COVID-19. TCRdb re-analysed the 5' RACE reads in MiXCR, keeping a single row per CDR3 protein. The sample lists roughly 86,000 distinct CDR3 sequences, about 13% seen once, with about 27% in the top ten. The sequenced sample was PBMCs or a T cell subset sorted from them (not recorded which). These receptors were obtained from an adult woman who had mild COVID-19 (a few samples of this study predate the infection). Cell type and time point are not known. Each CDR3 is given with its conserved first and last residue. D genes are given only for firm matches. Only part of the rows carry a size: once, few, many, or a class if the clone is expanded.

TRBJ2-3,.,TRBV7-9,.,CASSPPGSTQYF,TGTGCCAGCAGCCCCCCGGGGAGCACGCAGTATTTT
TRBJ2-3,few,TRBV7-9,.,CASSSVSGTDTQYF,TGTGCCAGCAGCTCAGTAAGCGGCACAGATACGCAGTATTTT
TRBJ2-3,.,TRBV7-2,.,CASSRGGSDTQYF,TGTGCCAGCAGTCGAGGGGGTTCGGATACGCAGTATTTT
TRBJ2-7,.,TRBV5-1,TRBD1,CASSLGTVSGYEQYF,TGCGCCAGCAGCTTAGGGACAGTCTCAGGCTACGAGCAGTACTTC
TRBJ2-7,.,TRBV7-9,.,CASSQDSHYEQYF,TGTGCCAGCAGCCAAGACTCACACTACGAGCAGTACTTC
TRBJ2-3,.,TRBV11-3,TRBD2,CASSSGSIAGSRDTQYF,TGTGCCAGCAGCTCTGGATCTATAGCGGGAAGCAGAGATACGCAGTATTTT
TRBJ2-7,.,TRBV7-9,.,CASSLVYSVFEQYF,TGTGCCAGCAGCTTAGTTTATTCGGTTTTCGAGCAGTACTTC
TRBJ2-1,.,TRBV19,TRBD2,CASSIVLAGVDEQFF,TGTGCCAGTAGTATAGTTCTAGCGGGAGTCGATGAGCAGTTCTTC
TRBJ2-3,few,TRBV30,.,CAWSVDGDIVTDTQYF,TGTGCCTGGAGTGTAGACGGAGATATAGTCACAGATACGCAGTATTTT
TRBJ2-3,few,TRBV19,.,CASSMGDTQYF,TGTGCCAGTAGTATGGGGGATACGCAGTATTTT
TRBJ1-1,.,TRBV20-1,.,CSARDFQQKNTEAFF,TGCAGTGCTAGAGATTTCCAGCAGAAGAACACTGAAGCTTTCTTT
TRBJ2-5,few,TRBV6-5,.,CASSYLSSQETQYF,TGTGCCAGCAGTTACCTTTCTTCCCAAGAGACCCAGTACTTC
TRBJ2-3,.,TRBV24-1,.,CATSDSLRALQTDTQYF,TGTGCCACCAGTGATTCACTCCGGGCTCTACAAACAGATACGCAGTATTTT
TRBJ2-3,.,TRBV4-2,TRBD2,CASSPVSTSGRIDTQYF,TGTGCCAGCAGCCCGGTTTCAACTAGCGGGAGAATCGATACGCAGTATTTT
TRBJ2-3,.,TRBV5-1,.,CASSEGTATAFDTQYF,TGCGCCAGCAGCGAAGGGACGGCTACCGCTTTTGATACGCAGTATTTT
TRBJ2-2,.,TRBV7-3,.,CASSSDPNTGELFF,TGTGCCAGCAGCTCCGACCCTAACACCGGGGAGCTGTTTTTT
TRBJ2-3,.,TRBV4-2,TRBD2,CASSQDSNSGGGADTQYF,TGTGCCAGCAGCCAAGATAGTAATAGCGGGGGGGGCGCAGATACGCAGTATTTT
TRBJ1-2,.,TRBV5-1,.,CASSLGLDYGYTF,TGCGCCAGCAGCTTGGGTCTCGATTATGGCTACACCTTC
TRBJ2-5,.,TRBV7-6,.,CASSPMGAEYGETQYF,TGTGCCAGCAGCCCTATGGGGGCTGAGTACGGAGAGACCCAGTACTTC
TRBJ2-2,.,TRBV12-3/TRBV12-4,.,CASSLGGPRTGELFF,TGTGCCAGCAGTTTAGGAGGTCCGAGGACCGGGGAGCTGTTTTTT
TRBJ2-7,.,TRBV5-1,TRBD2,CASSLMRASGSLDEQYF,TGCGCCAGCAGCCTCATGAGGGCTAGCGGGAGCCTCGACGAGCAGTACTTC
TRBJ2-1,.,TRBV7-9,.,CASRKNYQGPNEQFF,TGTGCCAGCAGGAAGAACTATCAGGGGCCCAATGAGCAGTTCTTC
TRBJ2-7,few,TRBV20-1,.,CSARDTSGLTYEQYF,TGCAGTGCTAGAGATACGAGCGGGCTAACCTACGAGCAGTACTTC
TRBJ2-7,.,TRBV12-3/TRBV12-4,.,CASSLDSLALYEQYF,TGTGCCAGCAGTTTAGATAGTCTAGCTTTATACGAGCAGTACTTC
TRBJ1-5,few,TRBV20-1,TRBD1,CSARQGRYSNQPQHF,TGCAGTGCGCGACAGGGGCGCTATAGCAATCAGCCCCAGCATTTT
TRBJ2-1,few,TRBV6-6,TRBD2,CASRMIAGEYNEQFF,TGTGCCAGCAGGATGATAGCGGGAGAGTACAATGAGCAGTTCTTC
TRBJ2-3,.,TRBV7-9,TRBD2,CASSTTRSTSGRSDTQYF,TGTGCCAGCAGCACGACCCGATCGACTAGCGGGAGATCAGATACGCAGTATTTT
TRBJ1-1,few,TRBV11-2,.,CASSLGGIAFF,TGTGCCAGCAGCTTGGGAGGGATTGCTTTCTTT
TRBJ2-1,.,TRBV6-6,TRBD2,CASSLGLESDNEQFF,TGTGCCAGCAGTTTGGGACTAGAGTCCGACAATGAGCAGTTCTTC
TRBJ2-1,many,TRBV7-6,TRBD2,CASSPAGASVYEQFF,TGTGCCAGCAGCCCAGCGGGGGCCTCTGTTTATGAGCAGTTCTTC
TRBJ1-1,.,TRBV5-1,.,CASSLGRGGDEAFF,TGCGCCAGCAGCTTAGGACGGGGAGGAGACGAAGCTTTCTTT
TRBJ2-3,.,TRBV24-1,TRBD2,CATSDLLSGGRDTQYF,TGTGCCACCAGTGATTTACTTAGCGGGGGCAGAGATACGCAGTATTTT
TRBJ2-3,few,TRBV6-5,TRBD2,CASRHQPWTSGSPTSGDTQYF,TGTGCCAGCAGACACCAACCCTGGACTAGCGGGAGTCCTACTTCCGGTGATACGCAGTATTTT
TRBJ1-5,many,TRBV6-5,TRBD1,CASSYQGDQPQHF,TGTGCCAGCAGTTACCAGGGGGATCAGCCCCAGCATTTT
TRBJ2-2,.,TRBV12-3/TRBV12-4,TRBD1,CASSSRQGNTGELFF,TGTGCCAGCAGTTCCCGACAGGGTAACACCGGGGAGCTGTTTTTT
TRBJ2-1,.,TRBV27,TRBD2,CASSLSGAISYNEQFF,TGTGCCAGCAGCCTCAGCGGGGCGATCTCCTACAATGAGCAGTTCTTC